This T cell receptor beta chain was found in a study of quantifying T cell responses using KT2 cells. Study at large: cDNA was made from DNase-treated RNA using alpha and beta constant primers. The T4 ligation step was estimated to exceed 8% efficiency under optimum conditions. The second PCR was a qPCR stopped at a predetermined fluorescence threshold.

Each cDNA got a UMI-containing oligo ligated at its 3' end. An equimolar mix of RC1.1 and RC1.2 primed the beta chain across TRBC1 and TRBC2. One entry per CDR3 protein results from TCRdb running MiXCR on the UMI-ligation and nested PCR reads. The sample has some 43,000 distinct CDR3 sequences; 15% to 20% are singletons. This CDR3 has 14 residues. With V trimmed by 6 bases and J by 7 bases, 11 bases remained unmatched. Known numbers of the T cell clone KT2 were added to PBMC. A range of KT2-to-PBMC ratios was made using fixed PBMC numbers. The receptor's source is a human donor. Material: PBMCs spiked with cells of the T cell clone KT2. The rearrangement links TRBV12-3 or TRBV12-4 to TRBJ2-7; TRBD1 matches at 8 bases. DNA of the CDR3: TGTGCCAGCAGCCAGTCAGGGGGCGCAGGGGAGCAGTACTTC. Protein product: CASSQSGGAGEQYF.